The 8 T cell receptor beta chains listed next were all sequenced from one sample in a study of T cell responses to AZD1222 COVID-19 vaccine. The table came from immunoSEQ multiplex PCR; TCRdb's copy has only in-frame clones and leaves some out. Among about 130,000 clones listed, more than 75% were seen once. This specimen was peripheral blood, taken 28 days after the second AZD1222 dose. The receptor set was obtained from an adult who received the AZD1222 COVID-19 vaccine.

This clone was observed a handful of times. This sequence joins TRBV30 and TRBJ2-7; 7 bases align to TRBD2. Trimming at V came to 2 bases and at J to 6 bases, leaving 1 base not matched to a gene. The CDR3 totals 11 residues. Germline values: CDR1 GTSNPN, CDR2 SVGIG (reference sequence). CDR3 DNA: TGTGCCTGGAGTTGGGAGGGCGAGCAGTACTTC. Translation: CAWSWEGEQYF.

The chain joins TRBV28 to TRBJ1-3; D is possibly TRBD1 (6 bases). This CDR3 region has 17 residues. CDR1 MDHEN and CDR2 SYDVKM come from the germline V gene. V was trimmed by 2 bases and J by 0 bases, leaving 14 bases between them. The CDR3 is CASSLPPGTNSGNTIYF. DNA for the CDR3: TGTGCCAGCAGTTTACCGCCCGGGACAAACTCTGGAAACACCATATATTTT.

This sequence joins TRBV5-1 and TRBJ2-4, with TRBD1 as a possible D gene (5 bases). Germline values: CDR1 SGHRS, CDR2 YFSETQ. CDR3 length equals 14 residues. Trimming stripped 0 bases from V and 4 bases from J, with 8 bases between. CDR3 in DNA: TGCGCCAGCAGCTTGGGGACACCAAAAAACATTCAGTACTTC. This sequence encodes CASSLGTPKNIQYF.

The rearrangement links TRBV29-1 to TRBJ1-1; D may be TRBD1 (5 bases). CDR1 is SQVTM and CDR2 is ANQGSEA in the germline V gene. This CDR3 spans 17 amino acids. The germline V and J ends were trimmed by 0 bases and 4 bases, with 21 bases remaining between them. The CDR3 DNA reads TGCAGCGTTGAAGATCGGTGGGGGAAGCCGAAGCTCACTGAAGCTTTCTTT. This translates into CSVEDRWGKPKLTEAFF. Looking up the rest from reference TRBV29-1 and TRBJ1-1 gives the full variable domain: SAVISQKPSRDICQRGTSLTIQCQVDSQVTMMFWYRQQPGQSLTLIATANQGSEATYESGFVIDKFPISRPNLTFSTLTVSNMSPEDSSIYLCSVEDRWGKPKLTEAFFGQGTRLTVV.

The chain couples TRBV11-2 to TRBJ2-7, with D perhaps matching TRBD2 (6 bases). The V gene's germline CDR1 is SGHAT and CDR2 FQNNGV. Trimming removed 1 base at V and 2 bases at J, with 15 bases between. This CDR3 spans 16 amino acids. For the CDR3, the DNA is TGTGCCAGCAGCTTAGGAGGAGTGGGGGGAGCCTACGAGCAGTACTTC. Amino acids: CASSLGGVGGAYEQYF.

V is TRBV19 and J is TRBJ2-1, with D perhaps matching TRBD2 (6 bases). This CDR3 is built from 14 residues. Germline V gene data show CDR1 as LNHDA and CDR2 as SQIVND (reference sequence). Trimming took 6 bases from V and 6 from J, leaving 15 bases between them. The CDR3 here is CASSEEGSLNEQFF. For the CDR3, the DNA is TGTGCCAGTAGCGAGGAGGGCTCCCTCAATGAGCAGTTCTTC.

The gene calls are TRBV5-5 and TRBJ2-7; TRBD2 might be the D (6 bases). Trimming shortened V by 4 bases and J by 7 bases, and 12 bases separated the two germline ends. Germline V CDR1 and CDR2: SGHKS, YYEKEE (reference sequence). CDR3 size: 12 residues. The CDR3 DNA sequence: TGTGCCAGCAGCGATGACCGGGAGGAGCAGTACTTC. Its protein product is CASSDDREEQYF.

V and J are TRBV27 and TRBJ1-2; 11 nucleotides match TRBD1. CDR3 length: 19 residues. J lost 4 bases, V lost 0 bases, and 13 bases had no gene match. Germline loops: CDR1 MNHEY, CDR2 SMNVEV (reference sequence). DNA for the CDR3: TGTGCCAGCAGTTTATCGCCCAGACGGACAGGGGGCGTCGGCTATGGCTACACCTTC. It translates to CASSLSPRRTGGVGYGYTF.